Below are 27 T cell receptor beta chains sequenced from a single sample in a study of T cell repertoires in cytomegalovirus infection. TCRdb re-derived calls from the reads in MiXCR, one entry per CDR3 protein. The data hold under 200,000 distinct CDR3 sequences, with 17% observed a single time. Specimen: CD8+ T cells from PBMCs. These receptors came from a human donor in good health (CMV status not recorded). Some clones in this sample may be carry-over from other donors' samples.

The chain carries TRBV29-1 and TRBJ1-1; D gene ambiguous. The germline V and J ends were trimmed by 6 bases and 4 bases, with 12 bases remaining between them. CDR3 length: 12 amino acids. CDR1 and CDR2 (germline): SQVTM, ANQGSEA. The CDR3: CSVALGGTEAFF. In DNA form, the CDR3 reads TGCAGCGTCGCCCTTGGAGGCACTGAAGCTTTCTTT. Based on the CDR3 plus reference TRBV29-1 and TRBJ1-1, the full variable domain is SAVISQKPSRDICQRGTSLTIQCQVDSQVTMMFWYRQQPGQSLTLIATANQGSEATYESGFVIDKFPISRPNLTFSTLTVSNMSPEDSSIYLCSVALGGTEAFFGQGTRLTVV.

The chain uses TRBV7-8 and TRBJ1-5; D ambiguous. Between the trimmed V and J ends, which lost 4 bases and 2 bases, there was a span of 9 bases. CDR1 is SGHVS, CDR2 FQNEAQ, per germline. CDR3 length equals 14 residues. Here the CDR3 reads CASSSDGGNQPQHF. CDR3 DNA sequence: TGTGCCAGCAGCTCAGACGGTGGCAATCAGCCCCAGCATTTT.

This clonotype appeared a few times. This chain links TRBV7-9 with TRBJ1-2; 7 bases are shared with TRBD1. Germline V gene lookup returns CDR1 SEHNR and CDR2 FQNEAQ (reference sequence). The CDR3 spans 16 residues. V shed 6 bases, J shed 0 bases, and the junction held 10 bases outside the gene matches. The CDR3: CASSFSTGVTNYGYTF. For the CDR3, the DNA is TGTGCCAGCAGTTTCTCTACAGGGGTCACTAACTATGGCTACACCTTC. The full variable domain, with the rest looked up from reference TRBV7-9 and TRBJ1-2, is DTGVSQNPRHKITKRGQNVTFRCDPISEHNRLYWYRQTLGQGPEFLTYFQNEAQLEKSRLLSDRFSAERPKGSFSTLEIQRTEQGDSAMYLCASSFSTGVTNYGYTFGSGTRLTVV.

This chain connects TRBV6-6 to TRBJ2-7, with TRBD2 matching 10 bases. J lost 3 bases, V lost 4 bases, and 3 bases had no gene match. CDR1 MNHNY and CDR2 SVGAGI come from the germline V gene (reference sequence). CDR3 length: 14 amino acids. CDR3 region: CASSSSGRDYEQYF. The CDR3 nucleotides read TGTGCCAGCAGTTCAAGCGGGAGGGACTACGAGCAGTACTTC.

The chain has TRBV28 and TRBJ1-2; TRBD1 agrees at 10 bases. Germline V gene lookup returns CDR1 MDHEN and CDR2 SYDVKM. The CDR3 is 17 amino acids. After removal of 5 bases from V and 4 bases from J, the junction contained 13 bases not matched to a gene. This CDR3 is CASSPRTGGDLGYGYTF. The CDR3 nucleotides are TGTGCCAGCAGTCCCAGGACAGGGGGAGATTTGGGCTATGGCTACACCTTC.

Here the CDR3 reads CASSYLSSGRAPQFF. CDR3 sequence (DNA): TGTGCCAGCAGTTACCTCTCTAGCGGGAGGGCCCCCCAGTTCTTC. The genes are TRBV6-5 and TRBJ2-1, with 12 bases lining up with TRBD2. Germline V lookup: CDR1 MNHEY, CDR2 SVGAGI. The CDR3 has 15 amino acids. Trimming removed 2 bases from V and 13 bases from J; junction bases left unmatched: 9.

This rearrangement joins TRBV5-1 to TRBJ2-5; perhaps TRBD2 as D (6 bases). The V gene's germline CDR1 is SGHRS and CDR2 YFSETQ. V lost 0 bases, J lost 1 base, and 7 bases lay in between. The CDR3 is made up of 14 amino acids. CDR3: CASSLGSGQETQYF. DNA for the CDR3: TGCGCCAGCAGCTTGGGTAGCGGCCAAGAGACCCAGTACTTC.

Only a few counts were recorded for this clonotype. The chain couples TRBV12-3 or TRBV12-4 to TRBJ1-1; D is perhaps TRBD1 (5 bases). This CDR3 has 16 residues. Trimming took 4 bases from V and 5 from J, leaving 20 bases between them. The CDR3 protein is CASSSNSGLGVTEAFF. CDR3 DNA sequence: TGTGCCAGCAGTTCCAATTCAGGGTTAGGGGTGACTGAAGCTTTCTTT.

The J gene is TRBJ1-1, the V gene TRBV20-1, with 10 positions matching TRBD1. V lost 0 bases to trimming and J lost 9 bases; unmatched junction nucleotides: 7. The length of the CDR3 is 14 residues. Germline CDR1 DFQATT, CDR2 SNEGSKA (reference sequence). The CDR3 loop reads CSARDPSDRGKAFF. The CDR3 DNA reads TGCAGTGCTAGAGATCCGTCGGACAGGGGGAAAGCTTTCTTT.

The chain carries TRBV4-3 and TRBJ2-5; possible D gene TRBD2, 5 bases. This CDR3 is 16 amino acids long. The V gene's germline CDR1 is LGHNA and CDR2 YSLEER. V was trimmed by 1 base and J by 3 bases, leaving 15 bases between them. The CDR3 DNA sequence: TGCGCCAGCAGCCAAGGAAGAGCCCGGGGAGAAGAGACCCAGTACTTC. Its translation: CASSQGRARGEETQYF.

This clonotype was seen a handful of times. The chain has TRBV10-3 and TRBJ2-1; tentatively, D is TRBD1 (6 bases). The CDR3 contains 17 residues. Germline assignment: CDR1 ENHRY and CDR2 SYGVKD. V was cut by 3 bases and J by 2 bases, with 17 bases left in between. The CDR3 nucleotides read TGTGCCATCAGTGAACAGGGAGATGGCTCTCCCTACAATGAGCAGTTCTTC. Its translation is CAISEQGDGSPYNEQFF.

This clonotype appeared a few times. The J gene is TRBJ1-5, the V gene TRBV7-3, with 7 bases identical to TRBD1. The CDR3 consists of 13 residues. Losses at the gene ends were 5 bases for V and 9 bases for J; bases not matched to a gene: 7. Germline CDR1 is SGHTA and CDR2 is FQGTGA. CDR3 sequence (DNA): TGTGCCAGCAGCCGAGGAGGGGGCTGGCCCCAGCATTTT. It is translated as CASSRGGGWPQHF.

Comments on this clonotype: One end of the junction does not line up with germline, which may come from a read error. This chain joins TRBV28 and TRBJ2-7, with TRBD2 matching 8 bases. Germline V gene sequence: CDR1 MDHEN, CDR2 SYDVKM. The CDR3 covers 16 residues. CDR3 in amino acids: CDSSLYEAAGDYEQYF. CDR3 nucleotides: TGTGACAGCAGTTTATACGAGGCAGCGGGAGATTACGAGCAGTACTTC.

The rearrangement uses TRBV7-2 and TRBJ2-5, with unresolved D. Per the germline V gene, CDR1 is SGHTA and CDR2 is FQGNSA. The CDR3 is 13 amino acids. The V and J ends lost 1 base and 3 bases respectively, with 6 bases between them. The DNA for the CDR3 is TGTGCCAGCAGCTTAGAGGGTGAAGAGACCCAGTACTTC. This translates into CASSLEGEETQYF.

The chain employs TRBV6-5 and TRBJ2-1; D perhaps matches TRBD1 (5 bases). The germline V gene has CDR1 MNHEY and CDR2 SVGAGI. The CDR3 has 15 amino acids. Trimming stripped 2 bases from V and 0 bases from J, with 8 bases between. CDR3 loop: CASSYKDSSYNEQFF. In DNA form, the CDR3 reads TGTGCCAGCAGTTACAAAGACAGCTCCTACAATGAGCAGTTCTTC.

This clonotype was counted only a few times. The chain is built from TRBV6-2 or TRBV6-3 and TRBJ2-1; perhaps TRBD2 as D (6 bases). Trimming took off 4 bases at V and 5 bases at J, with 21 bases between the two ends. CDR1 and CDR2 (germline): MNHEY, SVGEGT. The CDR3 runs 17 residues. The CDR3 coding sequence is TGTGCCAGCAGTTCTTCCCCCGGGACTCGTAGAGACAATGAGCAGTTCTTC. Its protein is CASSSSPGTRRDNEQFF.

The chain joins TRBV6-1 to TRBJ2-1, with TRBD2 identical over 8 bases. Germline V gives CDR1 MNHNS, CDR2 SASEGT. With V trimmed by 6 bases and J by 4 bases, 14 bases remained unmatched. The length of the CDR3 is 17 residues. The CDR3 DNA reads TGTGCCAGCAGATTCACAAGACGGGGGGGGATTTACAATGAGCAGTTCTTC. This gives the protein CASRFTRRGGIYNEQFF.

This clonotype was observed a handful of times. The J gene is TRBJ2-5, the V gene TRBV15; D gene ambiguous. V was pared by 0 bases and J by 2 bases, with 7 bases between. Per the germline V gene, CDR1 is LNHNV and CDR2 is YYDKDF (reference sequence). This CDR3 comprises 14 residues. The CDR3, as DNA: TGTGCCACCAGCAGAGATCGAAAGCAAGAGACCCAGTACTTC. Translated: CATSRDRKQETQYF.

The J gene is TRBJ1-2, the V gene TRBV6-2 or TRBV6-3; D call uncertain. This CDR3 comprises 13 residues. Germline values: CDR1 MNHEY, CDR2 SVGEGT. Deletions cut 0 bases from V and 8 bases from J, with 10 bases between. In DNA, the CDR3 is TGTGCCAGCAGTTACTCAGACCTAGGAGGCTACACCTTC. Protein sequence: CASSYSDLGGYTF.

This chain connects TRBV6-5 to TRBJ2-1; no clear D. The CDR3 is made up of 18 amino acids. V dropped 0 bases and J dropped 8 bases, with 23 bases sitting between them. The germline V gene encodes CDR1 MNHEY and CDR2 SVGAGI. The CDR3 sequence: CASSYSNRLVAEVHEQFF. CDR3 sequence (DNA): TGTGCCAGCAGTTACTCGAACCGTTTGGTAGCCGAGGTCCATGAGCAGTTCTTC.

V usage is TRBV6-2 or TRBV6-3 and J usage is TRBJ2-7; tentative D call: TRBD1 (6 bases). The CDR3 is 13 residues long. Germline V gene lookup returns CDR1 MNHEY and CDR2 SVGEGT. V was clipped by 4 bases and J by 3 bases, with 10 bases between them. The CDR3 DNA follows: TGTGCCAGCAGTTCTAAGGGGGTCTACGAGCAGTACTTC. It specifies CASSSKGVYEQYF.

This clonotype occurred a few times. This chain connects TRBV7-2 to TRBJ1-2; D is perhaps TRBD1 (5 bases). With 4 bases removed from V and 1 base from J, the gap between germline ends came to 16 bases. CDR1 is SGHTA and CDR2 is FQGNSA in the germline V gene. The CDR3 runs 16 residues. CDR3 in DNA: TGTGCCAGCAGCTCGGGGGTACAGCCGCATAACTATGGCTACACCTTC. This encodes CASSSGVQPHNYGYTF.

There are a few counts of this clonotype. The rearrangement links TRBV15 to TRBJ2-2; D not resolved. V was pared by 0 bases and J by 2 bases, with 7 bases between. CDR1 LNHNV and CDR2 YYDKDF come from the germline V gene (reference sequence). This CDR3 is 15 amino acids long. The CDR3: CATSRDPPNTGELFF. The CDR3 nucleotides are TGTGCCACCAGCAGAGATCCCCCTAACACCGGGGAGCTGTTTTTT. The full variable domain, its missing parts supplied by reference TRBV15 and TRBJ2-2, is DAMVIQNPRYQVTQFGKPVTLSCSQTLNHNVMYWYQQKSSQAPKLLFHYYDKDFNNEADTPDNFQSRRPNTSFCFLDIRSPGLGDTAMYLCATSRDPPNTGELFFGEGSRLTVL.

This sequence joins TRBV6-1 and TRBJ1-2; D remains ambiguous. Between the trimmed V and J ends, which lost 6 bases and 8 bases, there was a span of 10 bases. CDR3 length: 11 amino acids. Per the germline V gene, CDR1 is MNHNS and CDR2 is SASEGT. CDR3 coding DNA: TGTGCCAGCAGCACAGCCGTCGGCTACACCTTC. Its protein is CASSTAVGYTF.

The chain is built from TRBV28 and TRBJ2-7; maybe TRBD2 (5 bases). CDR1 and CDR2 from the germline V gene are MDHEN and SYDVKM. Trimming removed 4 bases from V and 0 bases from J, with 10 bases in between. The CDR3 contains 14 residues. The chain's CDR3 is CASSWRLGSYEQYF. As DNA, the CDR3 is TGTGCCAGCAGTTGGAGGTTAGGCTCCTACGAGCAGTACTTC.

V and J are TRBV7-3 and TRBJ2-2; D is ambiguous. Germline CDR1 is SGHTA and CDR2 is FQGTGA. With 2 bases removed from V and 5 bases from J, the gap between germline ends came to 6 bases. The CDR3 is 13 amino acids. The CDR3 DNA follows: TGTGCCAGCAGCTTACGAGCTACCGGGGAGCTGTTTTTT. Its protein product is CASSLRATGELFF.

The rearrangement uses TRBV7-8 and TRBJ2-5, with a weak D call TRBD2 (5 bases). The CDR3 covers 16 residues. V was cut by 5 bases and J by 2 bases, with 18 bases left in between. Germline-derived CDR1 and CDR2 are SGHVS and FQNEAQ. The DNA of the CDR3 is TGTGCCAGCAGCCTGCGGCGGGCAGGCGAACAAGAGACCCAGTACTTC. This encodes CASSLRRAGEQETQYF.